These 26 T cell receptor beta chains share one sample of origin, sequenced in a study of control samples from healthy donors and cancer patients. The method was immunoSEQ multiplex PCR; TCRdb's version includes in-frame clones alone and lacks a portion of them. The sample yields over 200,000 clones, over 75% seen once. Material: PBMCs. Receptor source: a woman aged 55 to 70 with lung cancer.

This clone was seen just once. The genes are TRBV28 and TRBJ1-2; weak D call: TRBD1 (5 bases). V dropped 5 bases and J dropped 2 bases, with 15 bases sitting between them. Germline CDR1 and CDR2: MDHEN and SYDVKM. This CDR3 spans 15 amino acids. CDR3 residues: CASSVSRASNYGYTF. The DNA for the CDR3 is TGTGCCAGCAGTGTATCCAGGGCATCCAACTATGGCTACACCTTC.

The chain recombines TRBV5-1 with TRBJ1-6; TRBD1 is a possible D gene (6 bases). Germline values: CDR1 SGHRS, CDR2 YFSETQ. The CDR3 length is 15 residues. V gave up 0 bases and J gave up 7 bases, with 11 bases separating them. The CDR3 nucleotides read TGCGCCAGCAGCTTGGGGGGGGCGCAAAATTCACCCCTCCACTTT. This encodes CASSLGGAQNSPLHF.

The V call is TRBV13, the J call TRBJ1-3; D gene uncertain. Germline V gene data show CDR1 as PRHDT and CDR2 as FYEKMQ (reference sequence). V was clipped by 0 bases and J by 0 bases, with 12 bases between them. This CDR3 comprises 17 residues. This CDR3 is CASSLGGGRYSGNTIYF. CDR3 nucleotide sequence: TGTGCCAGCAGCTTAGGCGGAGGCAGATACTCTGGAAACACCATATATTTT.

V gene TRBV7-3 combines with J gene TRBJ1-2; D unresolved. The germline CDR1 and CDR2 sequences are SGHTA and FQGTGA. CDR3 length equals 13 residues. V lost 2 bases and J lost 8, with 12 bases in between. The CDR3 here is CASSLEALGGYTF. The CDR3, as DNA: TGTGCCAGCAGCTTAGAGGCCTTGGGGGGCTACACCTTC.

In nucleotides, the CDR3 is TGCAGCGTTGAACCAGGGGCGGCAGATACGCAGTATTTT. Translating gives CSVEPGAADTQYF. The chain combines TRBV29-1 with TRBJ2-3; perhaps TRBD1 as D (6 bases). The V and J ends lost 2 bases and 4 bases respectively, with 10 bases between them. CDR3 length: 13 amino acids. Germline V gene lookup returns CDR1 SQVTM and CDR2 ANQGSEA.

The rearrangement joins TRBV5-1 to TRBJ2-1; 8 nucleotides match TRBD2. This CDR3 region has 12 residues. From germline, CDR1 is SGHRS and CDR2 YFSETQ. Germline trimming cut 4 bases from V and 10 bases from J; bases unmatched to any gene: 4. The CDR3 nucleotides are TGCGCCAGCAGCCTCGGGACTAGAGAGCAGTTCTTC. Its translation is CASSLGTREQFF.

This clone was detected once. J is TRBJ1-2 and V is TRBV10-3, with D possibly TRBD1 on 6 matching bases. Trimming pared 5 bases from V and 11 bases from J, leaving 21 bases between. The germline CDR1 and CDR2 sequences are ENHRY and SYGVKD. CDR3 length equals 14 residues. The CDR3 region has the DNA TGTGCCATCAGTAGGCCGGGAGGGGGAGAGAAGTACACCTTC. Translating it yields CAISRPGGGEKYTF.

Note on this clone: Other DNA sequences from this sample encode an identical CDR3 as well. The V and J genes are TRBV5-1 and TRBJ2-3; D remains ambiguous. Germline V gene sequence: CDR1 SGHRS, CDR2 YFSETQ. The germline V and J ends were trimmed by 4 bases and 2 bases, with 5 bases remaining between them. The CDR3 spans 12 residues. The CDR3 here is CASSPDTDTQYF. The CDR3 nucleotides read TGCGCCAGCAGCCCAGACACAGATACGCAGTATTTT.

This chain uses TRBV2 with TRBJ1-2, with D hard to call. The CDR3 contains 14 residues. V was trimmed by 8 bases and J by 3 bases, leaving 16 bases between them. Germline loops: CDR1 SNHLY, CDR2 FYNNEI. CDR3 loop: CASEEQSVYYGYTF. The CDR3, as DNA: TGTGCCAGCGAAGAACAGAGCGTCTACTATGGCTACACCTTC.

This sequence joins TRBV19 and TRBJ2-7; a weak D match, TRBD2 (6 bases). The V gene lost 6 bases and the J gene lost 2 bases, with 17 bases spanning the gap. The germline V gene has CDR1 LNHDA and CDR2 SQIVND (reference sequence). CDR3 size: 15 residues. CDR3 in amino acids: CASSPRLVRAYEQYF. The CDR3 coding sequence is TGTGCCAGTAGCCCTCGACTAGTTCGCGCCTACGAGCAGTACTTC.

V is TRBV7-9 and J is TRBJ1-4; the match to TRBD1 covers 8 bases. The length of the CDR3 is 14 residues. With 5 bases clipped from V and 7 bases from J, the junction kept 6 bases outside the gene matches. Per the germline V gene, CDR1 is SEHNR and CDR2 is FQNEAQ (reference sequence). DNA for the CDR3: TGTGCCAGCAGCCCCCAGGGGGCGGGTGAAAAACTGTTTTTT. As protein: CASSPQGAGEKLFF.

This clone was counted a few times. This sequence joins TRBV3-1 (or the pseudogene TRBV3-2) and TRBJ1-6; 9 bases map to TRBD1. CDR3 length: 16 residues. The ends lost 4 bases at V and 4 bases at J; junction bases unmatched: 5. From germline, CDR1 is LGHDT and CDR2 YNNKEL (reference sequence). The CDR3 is CASSLGTGTYNSPLHF. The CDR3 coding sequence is TGTGCCAGCAGCCTAGGGACAGGGACGTATAATTCACCCCTCCACTTT.

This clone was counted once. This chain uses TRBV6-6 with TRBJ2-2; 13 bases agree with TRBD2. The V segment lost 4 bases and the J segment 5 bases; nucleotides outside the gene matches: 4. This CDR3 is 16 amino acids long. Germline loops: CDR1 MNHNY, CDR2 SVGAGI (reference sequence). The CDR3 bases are TGTGCCAGCAGTTTTCGGACTAGCGGGGGAACCGGGGAGCTGTTTTTT. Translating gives CASSFRTSGGTGELFF.

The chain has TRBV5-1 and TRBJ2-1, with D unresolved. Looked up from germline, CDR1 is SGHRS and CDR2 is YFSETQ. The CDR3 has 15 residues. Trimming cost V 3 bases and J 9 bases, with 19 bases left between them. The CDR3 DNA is TGCGCCAGCAGCTCCGTTACTACCGCTCCCAGTGAGCAGTTCTTC. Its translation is CASSSVTTAPSEQFF.

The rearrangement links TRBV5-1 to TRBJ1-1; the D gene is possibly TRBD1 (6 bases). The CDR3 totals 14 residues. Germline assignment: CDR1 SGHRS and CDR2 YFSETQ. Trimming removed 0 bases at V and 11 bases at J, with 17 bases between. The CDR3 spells CASSLAYLGGTAFF. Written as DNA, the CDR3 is TGCGCCAGCAGCTTGGCCTACCTCGGGGGCACGGCTTTCTTT.

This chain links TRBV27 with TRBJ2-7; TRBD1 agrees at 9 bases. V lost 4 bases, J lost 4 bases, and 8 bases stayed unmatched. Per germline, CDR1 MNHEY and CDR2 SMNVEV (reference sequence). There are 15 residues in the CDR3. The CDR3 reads CASSYSQGASYEQYF. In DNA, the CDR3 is TGTGCCAGCAGTTATTCACAGGGGGCTAGTTACGAGCAGTACTTC.

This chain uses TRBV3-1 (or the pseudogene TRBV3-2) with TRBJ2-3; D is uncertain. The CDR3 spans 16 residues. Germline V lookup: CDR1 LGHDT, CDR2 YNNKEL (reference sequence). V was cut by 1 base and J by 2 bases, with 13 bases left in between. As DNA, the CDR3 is TGTGCCAGCAGCCAAGGTCTCTGGGGTAACACAGATACGCAGTATTTT. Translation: CASSQGLWGNTDTQYF.

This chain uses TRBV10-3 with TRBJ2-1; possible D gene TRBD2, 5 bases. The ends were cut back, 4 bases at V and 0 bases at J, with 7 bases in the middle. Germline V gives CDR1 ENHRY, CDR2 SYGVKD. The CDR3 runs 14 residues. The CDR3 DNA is TGTGCCATCAGTGTAAGCGGCTCCTACAATGAGCAGTTCTTC. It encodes CAISVSGSYNEQFF.

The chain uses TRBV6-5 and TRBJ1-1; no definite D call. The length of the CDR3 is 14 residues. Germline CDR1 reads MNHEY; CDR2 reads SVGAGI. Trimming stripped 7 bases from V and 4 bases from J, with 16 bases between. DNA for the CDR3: TGTGCCAGCAAGAAGGCCGGGGATGGCACTGAAGCTTTCTTT. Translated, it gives CASKKAGDGTEAFF.

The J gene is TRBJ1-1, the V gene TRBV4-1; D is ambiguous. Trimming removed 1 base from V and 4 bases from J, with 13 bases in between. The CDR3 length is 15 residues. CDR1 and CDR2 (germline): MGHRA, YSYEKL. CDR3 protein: CASSQGVSVRTEAFF. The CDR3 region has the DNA TGCGCCAGCAGCCAAGGAGTATCGGTTCGCACTGAAGCTTTCTTT.

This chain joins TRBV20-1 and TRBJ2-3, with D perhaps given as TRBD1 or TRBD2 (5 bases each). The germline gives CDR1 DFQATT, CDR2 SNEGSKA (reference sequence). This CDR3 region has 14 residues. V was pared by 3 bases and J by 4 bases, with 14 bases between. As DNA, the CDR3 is TGCAGTGCTAGTTCGGGGACCTCCCCAGATACGCAGTATTTT. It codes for CSASSGTSPDTQYF.

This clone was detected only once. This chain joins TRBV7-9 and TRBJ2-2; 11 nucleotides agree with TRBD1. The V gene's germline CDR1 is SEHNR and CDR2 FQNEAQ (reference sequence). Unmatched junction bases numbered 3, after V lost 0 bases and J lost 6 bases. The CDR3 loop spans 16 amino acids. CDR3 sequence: CASSLAGTGGSGELFF. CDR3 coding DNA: TGTGCCAGCAGCTTAGCAGGGACAGGGGGATCCGGGGAGCTGTTTTTT.

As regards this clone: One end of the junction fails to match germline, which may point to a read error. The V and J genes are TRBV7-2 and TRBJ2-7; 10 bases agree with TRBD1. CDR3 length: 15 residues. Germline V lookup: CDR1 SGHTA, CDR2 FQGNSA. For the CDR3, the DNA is TGTGCCAGCAGCGTAGCCGGGACAGGGGACTACGAGCAGTACTTC. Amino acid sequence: CASSVAGTGDYEQYF.

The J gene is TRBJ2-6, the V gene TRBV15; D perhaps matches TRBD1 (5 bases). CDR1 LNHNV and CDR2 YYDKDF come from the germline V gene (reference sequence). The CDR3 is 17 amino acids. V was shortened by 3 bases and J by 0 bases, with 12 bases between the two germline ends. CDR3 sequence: CATSSAVGHSGANVLTF. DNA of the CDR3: TGTGCCACCAGCAGCGCGGTAGGACACTCTGGGGCCAACGTCCTGACTTTC.

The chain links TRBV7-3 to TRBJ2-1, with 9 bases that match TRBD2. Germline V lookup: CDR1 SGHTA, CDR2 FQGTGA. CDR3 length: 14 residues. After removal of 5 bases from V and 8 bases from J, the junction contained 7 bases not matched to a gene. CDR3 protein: CASSLSGSGDEQFF. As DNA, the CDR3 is TGTGCCAGCAGCCTTAGCGGGAGTGGGGATGAGCAGTTCTTC.

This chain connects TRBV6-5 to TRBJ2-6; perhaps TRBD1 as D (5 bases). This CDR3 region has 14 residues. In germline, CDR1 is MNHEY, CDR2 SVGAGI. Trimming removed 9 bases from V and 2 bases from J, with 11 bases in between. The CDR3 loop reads CASLSGTGANVLTF. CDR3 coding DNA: TGTGCCAGTCTATCAGGGACTGGGGCCAACGTCCTGACTTTC.